This TCR beta chain was recovered during a study of cytomegalovirus exposure and HLA in healthy donors. Study-wide findings and caveats: Specificity for CMV antigens was confirmed in vitro for a few of the CMV-associated chains.

CDR1 MDHEN and CDR2 SYDVKM come from the germline V gene. V lost 2 bases, J lost 1 base, and 5 bases lay in between. The CDR3 is made up of 13 amino acids. PCR was performed using 60 Vbeta and 13 Jbeta primers. Method: immunoSEQ multiplex PCR; TCRdb's copy keeps in-frame clones and lacks some. Its table lists 130,000 to 150,000 clones. Worth noting for this clone: Its matching antigen is unknown.

The sequenced material came from PBMCs. The J gene is TRBJ1-1, the V gene TRBV28, with D uncertain. The TCR was taken from a man in his forties or fifties in good health and CMV-seronegative. CDR3 residues: CASSLGRNTEAFF. CDR3 bases: TGTGCCAGCAGTTTAGGGCGGAACACTGAAGCTTTCTTT.